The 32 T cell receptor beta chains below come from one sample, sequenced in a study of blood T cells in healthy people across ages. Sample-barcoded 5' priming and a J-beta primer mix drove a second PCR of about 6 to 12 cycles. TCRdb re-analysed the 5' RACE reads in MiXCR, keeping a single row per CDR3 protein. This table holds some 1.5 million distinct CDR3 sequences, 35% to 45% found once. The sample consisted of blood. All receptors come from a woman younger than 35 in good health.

Here the CDR3 reads CASNSLAGTYEQYF. The DNA for the CDR3 is TGTGCCAGCAACTCCCTAGCGGGGACCTACGAGCAGTACTTC. V and J are TRBV7-9 and TRBJ2-7; 9 bases are shared with TRBD2. This CDR3 has 14 residues. The germline V gene encodes CDR1 SEHNR and CDR2 FQNEAQ (reference sequence). V shed 7 bases and J 2 bases; nucleotides not matched to a gene: 6.

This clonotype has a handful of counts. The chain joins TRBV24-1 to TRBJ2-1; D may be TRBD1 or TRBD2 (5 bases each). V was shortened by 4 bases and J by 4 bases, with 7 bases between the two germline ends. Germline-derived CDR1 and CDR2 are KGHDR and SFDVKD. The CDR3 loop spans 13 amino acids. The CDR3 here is CATSEGEYNEQFF. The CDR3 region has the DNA TGTGCCACCAGTGAGGGGGAGTACAATGAGCAGTTCTTC.

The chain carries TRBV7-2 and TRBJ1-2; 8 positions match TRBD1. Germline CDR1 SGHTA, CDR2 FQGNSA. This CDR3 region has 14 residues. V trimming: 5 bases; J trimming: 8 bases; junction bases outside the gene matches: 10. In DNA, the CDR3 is TGTGCCAGCAGCAAAAGGGCAGGGGGCTTCGGCTACACCTTC. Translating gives CASSKRAGGFGYTF.

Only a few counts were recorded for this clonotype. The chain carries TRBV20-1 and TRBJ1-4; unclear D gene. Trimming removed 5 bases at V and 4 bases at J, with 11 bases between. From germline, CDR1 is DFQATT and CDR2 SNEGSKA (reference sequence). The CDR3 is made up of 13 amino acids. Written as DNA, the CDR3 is TGCAGTGCTCGGAATCCAGATAATGAAAAACTGTTTTTT. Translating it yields CSARNPDNEKLFF.

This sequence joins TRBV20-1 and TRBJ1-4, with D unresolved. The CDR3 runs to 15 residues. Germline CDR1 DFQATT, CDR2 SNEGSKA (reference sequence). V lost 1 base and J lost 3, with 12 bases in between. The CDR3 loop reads CSARGLIVANEKLFF. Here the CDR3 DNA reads TGCAGTGCTAGAGGGTTGATTGTCGCTAATGAAAAACTGTTTTTT.

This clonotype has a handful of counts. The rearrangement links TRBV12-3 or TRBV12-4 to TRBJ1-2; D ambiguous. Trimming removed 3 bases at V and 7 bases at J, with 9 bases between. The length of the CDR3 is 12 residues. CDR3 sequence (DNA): TGTGCCAGCAGTTTTCACGGCTCTGGCTACACCTTC. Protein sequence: CASSFHGSGYTF.

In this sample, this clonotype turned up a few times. CDR3 in amino acids: CASSPRTGDNQPQHF. As DNA, the CDR3 is TGTGCCAGCAGCCCCCGGACAGGTGACAATCAGCCCCAGCATTTT. This chain links TRBV3-1 with TRBJ1-5; 7 bases map to TRBD1. V was pared by 4 bases and J by 3 bases, with 6 bases of the junction left unmatched. The CDR3 consists of 15 residues. Germline loops: CDR1 LGHDT, CDR2 YNNKEL (reference sequence).

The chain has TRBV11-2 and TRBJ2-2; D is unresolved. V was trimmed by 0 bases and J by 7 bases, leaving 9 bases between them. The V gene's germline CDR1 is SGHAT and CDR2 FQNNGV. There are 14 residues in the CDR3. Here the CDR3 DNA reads TGTGCCAGCAGCTTAGATCGAGACCGCGGGGAGCTGTTTTTT. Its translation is CASSLDRDRGELFF.

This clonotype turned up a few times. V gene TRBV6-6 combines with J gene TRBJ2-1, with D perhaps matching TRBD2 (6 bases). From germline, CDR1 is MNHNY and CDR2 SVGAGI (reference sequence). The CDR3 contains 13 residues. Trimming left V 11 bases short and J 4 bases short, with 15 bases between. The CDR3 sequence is CAATPGVYNEQFF. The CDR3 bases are TGTGCCGCCACCCCGGGAGTGTACAATGAGCAGTTCTTC.

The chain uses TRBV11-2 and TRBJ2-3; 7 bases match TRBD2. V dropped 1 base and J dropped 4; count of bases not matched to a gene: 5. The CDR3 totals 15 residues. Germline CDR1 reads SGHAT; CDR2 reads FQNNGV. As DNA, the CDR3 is TGTGCCAGCAGCTTAGCCGCGGGAGTGGCAGATACGCAGTATTTT. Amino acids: CASSLAAGVADTQYF.

Here the CDR3 reads CASSVRLTGDSPLHF. Written as DNA, the CDR3 is TGTGCCAGCAGCGTTCGACTCACGGGGGATTCACCCCTCCACTTT. The rearrangement uses TRBV9 and TRBJ1-6; TRBD1 might be the D (5 bases). Trimming shortened V by 2 bases and J by 8 bases, and 14 bases separated the two germline ends. The germline V gene has CDR1 SGDLS and CDR2 YYNGEE. There are 15 residues in the CDR3. Complete variable domain (other parts from reference TRBV9 and TRBJ1-6): DSGVTQTPKHLITATGQRVTLRCSPRSGDLSVYWYQQSLDQGLQFLIQYYNGEERAKGNILERFSAQQFPDLHSELNLSSLELGDSALYFCASSVRLTGDSPLHFGNGTRLTVT.

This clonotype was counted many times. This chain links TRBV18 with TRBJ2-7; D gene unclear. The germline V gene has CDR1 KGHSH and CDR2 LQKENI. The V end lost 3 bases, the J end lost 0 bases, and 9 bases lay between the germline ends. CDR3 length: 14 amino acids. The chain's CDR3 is CASSPGSLSYEQYF. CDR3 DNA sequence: TGTGCCAGCTCACCCGGCAGTCTCTCCTACGAGCAGTACTTC.

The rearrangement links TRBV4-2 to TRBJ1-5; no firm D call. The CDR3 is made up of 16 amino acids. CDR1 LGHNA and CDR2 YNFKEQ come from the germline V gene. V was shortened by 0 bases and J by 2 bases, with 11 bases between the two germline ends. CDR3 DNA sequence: TGTGCCAGCAGCCAAGATTCGAGTGATGGCAATCAGCCCCAGCATTTT. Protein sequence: CASSQDSSDGNQPQHF.

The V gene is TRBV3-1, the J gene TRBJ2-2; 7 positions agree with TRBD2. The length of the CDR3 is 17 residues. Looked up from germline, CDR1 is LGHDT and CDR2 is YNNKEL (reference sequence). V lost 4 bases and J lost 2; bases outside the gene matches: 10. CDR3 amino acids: CASSLPTGTTNTGELFF. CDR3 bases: TGTGCCAGCAGCCTCCCAACCGGGACTACCAACACCGGGGAGCTGTTTTTT. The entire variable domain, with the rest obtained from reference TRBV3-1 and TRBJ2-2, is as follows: DTAVSQTPKYLVTQMGNDKSIKCEQNLGHDTMYWYKQDSKKFLKIMFSYNNKELIINETVPNRFSPKSPDKAHLNLHINSLELGDSAVYFCASSLPTGTTNTGELFFGEGSRLTVL.

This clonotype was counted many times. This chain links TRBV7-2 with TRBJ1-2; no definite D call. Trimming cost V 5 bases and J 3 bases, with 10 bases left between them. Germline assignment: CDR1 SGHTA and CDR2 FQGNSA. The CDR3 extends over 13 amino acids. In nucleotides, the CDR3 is TGTGCCAGCAGCCGCGACCGTTACTATGGCTACACCTTC. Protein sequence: CASSRDRYYGYTF. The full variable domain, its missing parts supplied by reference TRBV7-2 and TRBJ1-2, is GAGVSQSPSNKVTEKGKDVELRCDPISGHTALYWYRQSLGQGLEFLIYFQGNSAPDKSGLPSDRFSAERTGGSVSTLTIQRTQQEDSAVYLCASSRDRYYGYTFGSGTRLTVV.

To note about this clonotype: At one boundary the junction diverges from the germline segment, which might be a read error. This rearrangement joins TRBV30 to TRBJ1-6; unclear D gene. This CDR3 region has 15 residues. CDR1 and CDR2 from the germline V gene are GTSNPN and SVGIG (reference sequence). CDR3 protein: CARSSHSSYNSPLHF. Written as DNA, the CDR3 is TGTGCCCGGAGTAGCCACAGCTCCTATAATTCACCCCTCCACTTT.

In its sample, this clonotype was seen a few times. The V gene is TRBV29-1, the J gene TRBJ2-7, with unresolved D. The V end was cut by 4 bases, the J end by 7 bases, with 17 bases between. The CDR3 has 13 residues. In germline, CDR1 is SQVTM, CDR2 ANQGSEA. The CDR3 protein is CSVVPDNYNEQYF. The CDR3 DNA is TGCAGCGTTGTGCCCGACAACTACAATGAGCAGTACTTC.

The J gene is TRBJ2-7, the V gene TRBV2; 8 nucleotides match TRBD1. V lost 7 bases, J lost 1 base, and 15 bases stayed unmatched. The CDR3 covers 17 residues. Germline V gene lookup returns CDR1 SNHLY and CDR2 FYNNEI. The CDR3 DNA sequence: TGTGCCAGCACCCTATTATCCCCGGGACAGGTATCCTACGAGCAGTACTTC. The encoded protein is CASTLLSPGQVSYEQYF.

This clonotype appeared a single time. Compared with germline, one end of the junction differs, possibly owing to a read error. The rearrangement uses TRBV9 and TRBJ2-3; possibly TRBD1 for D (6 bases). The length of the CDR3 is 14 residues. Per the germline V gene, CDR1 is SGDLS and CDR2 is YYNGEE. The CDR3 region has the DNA TGTGTCAGCAGCGCCAGGGACACCACAGATACGCAGTATTTT. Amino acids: CVSSARDTTDTQYF.

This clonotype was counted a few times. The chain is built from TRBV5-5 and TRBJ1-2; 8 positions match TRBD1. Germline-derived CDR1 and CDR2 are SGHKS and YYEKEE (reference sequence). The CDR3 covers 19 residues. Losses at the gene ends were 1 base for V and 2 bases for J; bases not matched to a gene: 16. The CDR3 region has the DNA TGTGCCAGCAGCTTGTATGAGGGACAGGACGTCGGGGCAAACTATGGCTACACCTTC. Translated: CASSLYEGQDVGANYGYTF.

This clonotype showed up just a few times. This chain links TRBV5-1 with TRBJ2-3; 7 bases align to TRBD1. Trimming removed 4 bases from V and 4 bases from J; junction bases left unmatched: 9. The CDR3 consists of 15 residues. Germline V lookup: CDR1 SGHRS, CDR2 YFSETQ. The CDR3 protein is CASSDYRGVADTQYF. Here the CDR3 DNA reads TGCGCCAGCAGCGACTACAGGGGCGTCGCAGATACGCAGTATTTT.

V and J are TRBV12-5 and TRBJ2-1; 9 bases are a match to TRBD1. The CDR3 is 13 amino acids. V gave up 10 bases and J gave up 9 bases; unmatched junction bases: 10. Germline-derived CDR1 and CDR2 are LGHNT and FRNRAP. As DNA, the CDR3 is TGTGCTATTCTTGAAGGGACAGGGACTGAGCAGTTCTTC. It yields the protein CAILEGTGTEQFF.

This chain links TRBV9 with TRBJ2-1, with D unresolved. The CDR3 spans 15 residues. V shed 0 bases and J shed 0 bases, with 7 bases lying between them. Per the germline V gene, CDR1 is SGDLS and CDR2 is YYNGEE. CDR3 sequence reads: CASSVVPGSYNEQFF. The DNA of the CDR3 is TGTGCCAGCAGCGTAGTTCCAGGCTCCTACAATGAGCAGTTCTTC. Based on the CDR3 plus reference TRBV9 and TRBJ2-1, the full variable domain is DSGVTQTPKHLITATGQRVTLRCSPRSGDLSVYWYQQSLDQGLQFLIQYYNGEERAKGNILERFSAQQFPDLHSELNLSSLELGDSALYFCASSVVPGSYNEQFFGPGTRLTVL.

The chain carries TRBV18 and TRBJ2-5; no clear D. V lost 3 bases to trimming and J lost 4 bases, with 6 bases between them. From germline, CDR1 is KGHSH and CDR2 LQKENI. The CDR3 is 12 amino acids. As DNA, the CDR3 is TGTGCCAGCTCACCGCTCTCAGAGACCCAGTACTTC. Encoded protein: CASSPLSETQYF. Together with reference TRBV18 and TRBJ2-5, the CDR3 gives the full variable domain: NAGVMQNPRHLVRRRGQEARLRCSPMKGHSHVYWYRQLPEEGLKFMVYLQKENIIDESGMPKERFSAEFPKEGPSILRIQQVVRGDSAAYFCASSPLSETQYFGPGTRLLVL.

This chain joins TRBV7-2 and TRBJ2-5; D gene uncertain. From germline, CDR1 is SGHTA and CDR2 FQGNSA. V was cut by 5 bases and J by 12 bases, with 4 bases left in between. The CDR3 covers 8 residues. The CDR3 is CASSIEYF. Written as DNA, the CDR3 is TGTGCCAGCAGCATCGAGTACTTC.

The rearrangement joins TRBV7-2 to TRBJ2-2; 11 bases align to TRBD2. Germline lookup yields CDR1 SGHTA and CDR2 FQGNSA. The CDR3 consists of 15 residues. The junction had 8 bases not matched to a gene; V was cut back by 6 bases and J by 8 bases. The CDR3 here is CASRSTSGSSGELFF. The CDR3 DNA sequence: TGTGCCAGCAGGTCCACTAGCGGGAGTTCGGGGGAGCTGTTTTTT. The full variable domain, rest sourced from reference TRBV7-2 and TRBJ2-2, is GAGVSQSPSNKVTEKGKDVELRCDPISGHTALYWYRQSLGQGLEFLIYFQGNSAPDKSGLPSDRFSAERTGGSVSTLTIQRTQQEDSAVYLCASRSTSGSSGELFFGEGSRLTVL.

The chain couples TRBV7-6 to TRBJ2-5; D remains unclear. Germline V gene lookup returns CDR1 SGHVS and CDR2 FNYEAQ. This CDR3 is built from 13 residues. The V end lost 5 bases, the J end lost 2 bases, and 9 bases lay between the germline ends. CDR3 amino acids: CASSVVIQETQYF. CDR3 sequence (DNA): TGTGCCAGCAGCGTAGTGATACAAGAGACCCAGTACTTC.

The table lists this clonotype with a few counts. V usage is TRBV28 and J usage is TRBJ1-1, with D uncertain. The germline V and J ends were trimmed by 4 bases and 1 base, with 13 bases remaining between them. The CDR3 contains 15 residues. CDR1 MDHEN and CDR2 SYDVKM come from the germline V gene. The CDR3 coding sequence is TGTGCCAGCAGTTCCCCCGGACTGGGGAACACTGAAGCTTTCTTT. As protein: CASSSPGLGNTEAFF.

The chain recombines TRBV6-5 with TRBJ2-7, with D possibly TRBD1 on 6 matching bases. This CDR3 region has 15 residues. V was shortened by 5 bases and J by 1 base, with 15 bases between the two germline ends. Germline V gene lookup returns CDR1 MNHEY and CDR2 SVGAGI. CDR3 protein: CASSPSGTPSYEQYF. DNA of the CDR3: TGTGCCAGCAGTCCGTCCGGGACACCGTCCTACGAGCAGTACTTC.

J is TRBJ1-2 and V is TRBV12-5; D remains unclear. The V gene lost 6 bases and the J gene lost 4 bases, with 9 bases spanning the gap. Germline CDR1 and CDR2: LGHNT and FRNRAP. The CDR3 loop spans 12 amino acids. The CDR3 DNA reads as TGTGCTAGTGGACGGCAGATCTATGGCTACACCTTC. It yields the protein CASGRQIYGYTF.

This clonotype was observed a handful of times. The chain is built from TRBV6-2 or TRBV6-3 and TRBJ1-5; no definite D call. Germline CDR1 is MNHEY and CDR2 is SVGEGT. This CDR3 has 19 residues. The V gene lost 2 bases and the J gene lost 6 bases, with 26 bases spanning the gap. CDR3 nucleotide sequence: TGTGCCAGCAGTTACAAGGGAAGAGAGGGCAGCCGATTTGGTCAGCCCCAGCATTTT. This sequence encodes CASSYKGREGSRFGQPQHF.

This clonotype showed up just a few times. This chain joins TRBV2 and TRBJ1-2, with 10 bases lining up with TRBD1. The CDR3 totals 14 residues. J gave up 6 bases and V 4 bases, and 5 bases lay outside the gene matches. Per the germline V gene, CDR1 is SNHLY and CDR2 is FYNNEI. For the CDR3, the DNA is TGTGCCAGCAGTGTTCTGACAGGGGGCCATGGCTACACCTTC. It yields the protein CASSVLTGGHGYTF.